Following are 21 T cell receptor beta chains from one sample sequenced in a study of blood T cells in healthy people across ages. Alongside a J-beta primer mix, a sample-barcoded 5' primer served in a second PCR lasting roughly 7 to 11 cycles. TCRdb fed the 5' RACE reads into MiXCR, producing one record per CDR3 protein. The sample lists about 930,000 distinct CDR3 sequences, 29% occurring once. This same sample was also taken into another study, of T cells of mothers and their children.

Sequencing used blood. The receptors were gathered from a woman aged 40-49 years in good health.

This clonotype has more than one count but fewer than ten. This chain links TRBV20-1 with TRBJ2-5; D possibly corresponds to TRBD2 (6 bases). V lost 3 bases to trimming and J lost 4 bases, with 18 bases between them. Germline loops: CDR1 DFQATT, CDR2 SNEGSKA (reference sequence). This CDR3 comprises 15 residues. CDR3 nucleotides: TGCAGTGCTAGTGTGTGGGACTGGGACCGAGAGACCCAGTACTTC. Translated, it gives CSASVWDWDRETQYF.

Here the CDR3 reads CASYRAYEQYF. CDR3 in DNA: TGTGCCAGCTACAGGGCCTACGAGCAGTACTTC. V usage is TRBV7-3 and J usage is TRBJ2-7, with a possible D match to TRBD1 (6 bases). The germline V gene has CDR1 SGHTA and CDR2 FQGTGA. V was trimmed by 8 bases and J by 2 bases, leaving 7 bases between them. This CDR3 comprises 11 residues. Variable domain in full (rest from reference TRBV7-3 and TRBJ2-7): GAGVSQTPSNKVTEKGKYVELRCDPISGHTALYWYRQSLGQGPEFLIYFQGTGAADDSGLPNDRFFAVRPEGSVSTLKIQRTERGDSAVYLCASYRAYEQYFGPGTRLTVT.

This clonotype was observed at least ten times. J is TRBJ2-7 and V is TRBV6-5; D remains ambiguous. CDR3 length: 14 residues. The V end was cut by 5 bases, the J end by 2 bases, with 13 bases between. CDR1 is MNHEY, CDR2 SVGAGI, per germline. CDR3 coding DNA: TGTGCCAGCAGTGTAGACTGGACGACCTACGAGCAGTACTTC. As protein: CASSVDWTTYEQYF.

Remarks on this clonotype: An end of the junction differs from the germline gene, which may be a read error. This chain joins TRBV7-2 and TRBJ2-7; perhaps D is TRBD1 or TRBD2 (5 bases each). Germline V gene lookup returns CDR1 SGHTA and CDR2 FQGNSA. The CDR3 consists of 14 residues. The CDR3 bases are TGTGCCAGCAGCTGGGACCGCAGCTCCTACGGGCAGTACTTC. It specifies CASSWDRSSYGQYF.

This clonotype was observed a handful of times. The chain links TRBV20-1 to TRBJ2-2; D is undetermined. The length of the CDR3 is 14 residues. Deletions cut 3 bases from V and 1 base from J, with 9 bases between. CDR1 and CDR2 (germline): DFQATT, SNEGSKA (reference sequence). The CDR3 region is CSASIQENTGELFF. CDR3 in DNA: TGCAGTGCTAGTATCCAGGAGAACACCGGGGAGCTGTTTTTT.

A note on this clonotype: This clone may be a read error of a much larger clone one base away. The rearrangement uses TRBV6-2 or TRBV6-3 and TRBJ2-1; TRBD2 matches 10 bases. Germline values: CDR1 MNHEY, CDR2 SVGEGT. The CDR3 is made up of 14 amino acids. The CDR3 here is CASRPAGGPNERFF. The DNA of the CDR3 is TGTGCCAGCAGACCAGCGGGGGGGCCTAATGAGCGGTTCTTC.

This clonotype appeared a few times. V and J are TRBV5-1 and TRBJ2-4; 11 positions agree with TRBD1. The J call may be wrong; the DNA end is better matched by TRBJ2-7. The CDR3 runs 15 residues. Germline CDR1 is SGHRS and CDR2 is YFSETQ. The CDR3 DNA follows: TGCGCCAGCAGCTTGACGGGACAGGGGGAATACGAGCAGTACTTC. It is translated as CASSLTGQGEYEQYF.

V gene TRBV29-1 combines with J gene TRBJ1-1; D remains ambiguous. The V gene's germline CDR1 is SQVTM and CDR2 ANQGSEA. The ends were cut back, 6 bases at V and 4 bases at J, with 9 bases in the middle. CDR3 length equals 11 residues. DNA for the CDR3: TGCAGCGTCTCCCCGGGCACTGAAGCTTTCTTT. Protein product: CSVSPGTEAFF.

J is TRBJ2-7 and V is TRBV12-3 or TRBV12-4, with D maybe TRBD1 (7 bases). The DNA end is a closer match to TRBJ2-5, so the J assignment may be wrong. CDR3 length equals 16 residues. CDR3 loop: CASSLEGARLWETQYF. The CDR3, as DNA: TGTGCCAGCAGTTTGGAGGGGGCTAGGTTGTGGGAGACCCAGTACTTC.

A few counts support this clonotype. The chain combines TRBV7-9 with TRBJ1-5; 9 bases agree with TRBD1. J lost 3 bases, V lost 6 bases, and 9 bases had no gene match. The CDR3 totals 16 residues. CDR1 SEHNR and CDR2 FQNEAQ come from the germline V gene (reference sequence). The CDR3: CASSLSRDRDNQPQHF. In DNA form, the CDR3 reads TGTGCCAGCAGTCTAAGCCGGGACAGGGACAATCAGCCCCAGCATTTT. The full variable domain, its missing parts supplied by reference TRBV7-9 and TRBJ1-5, is DTGVSQNPRHKITKRGQNVTFRCDPISEHNRLYWYRQTLGQGPEFLTYFQNEAQLEKSRLLSDRFSAERPKGSFSTLEIQRTEQGDSAMYLCASSLSRDRDNQPQHFGDGTRLSIL.

This rearrangement joins TRBV28 to TRBJ2-7, with D perhaps matching TRBD1 (7 bases). The V end was cut by 6 bases, the J end by 3 bases, with 15 bases between. The germline gives CDR1 MDHEN, CDR2 SYDVKM. The CDR3 runs 14 residues. The CDR3 DNA follows: TGTGCCAGCAGGTTCCAGGGGGGAGGCTACGAGCAGTACTTC. It encodes CASRFQGGGYEQYF. The whole variable domain, remainder taken from reference TRBV28 and TRBJ2-7, is DVKVTQSSRYLVKRTGEKVFLECVQDMDHENMFWYRQDPGLGLRLIYFSYDVKMKEKGDIPEGYSVSREKKERFSLILESASTNQTSMYLCASRFQGGGYEQYFGPGTRLTVT.

This clonotype was seen a handful of times. The V gene is TRBV20-1, the J gene TRBJ2-1; D may be TRBD1 or TRBD2 (5 bases each). V was pared by 1 base and J by 0 bases, with 19 bases between. The CDR3 is 18 amino acids. Germline CDR1 reads DFQATT; CDR2 reads SNEGSKA (reference sequence). The CDR3 here is CSARALEGYRSSYNEQFF. The CDR3 DNA sequence: TGCAGTGCTAGAGCTCTTGAGGGGTACAGAAGCTCCTACAATGAGCAGTTCTTC.

This clonotype has at least ten counts. Here the CDR3 reads CASSWGTGTEEQYF. In nucleotides, the CDR3 is TGCGCCAGCAGCTGGGGGACAGGGACGGAGGAGCAGTACTTC. This chain connects TRBV4-1 to TRBJ2-7, with TRBD1 matching 9 bases. The CDR3 spans 14 residues. The germline CDR1 and CDR2 sequences are MGHRA and YSYEKL. Trimming removed 5 bases from V and 7 bases from J; junction bases left unmatched: 9.

The chain carries TRBV9 and TRBJ1-2; tentatively, D is TRBD1 (5 bases). The CDR3 sequence is 15 residues long. Trimming removed 0 bases from V and 2 bases from J, with 11 bases in between. Germline CDR1 reads SGDLS; CDR2 reads YYNGEE. The CDR3 is CASSVVGDGNYGYTF. The CDR3 DNA reads as TGTGCCAGCAGCGTAGTAGGGGACGGAAACTATGGCTACACCTTC.

The DNA of the CDR3 is TGTGCCAGCAGTTACTCTCGCCCAGTTTATGATTCACCCCTCCACTTT. Translating it yields CASSYSRPVYDSPLHF. The chain employs TRBV6-6 and TRBJ1-6, with no clear D. The CDR3 sequence is 16 residues long. Germline V CDR1 and CDR2: MNHNY, SVGAGI (reference sequence). V was shortened by 0 bases and J by 8 bases, with 14 bases between the two germline ends.

The rearrangement uses TRBV6-6 and TRBJ2-3; 10 nucleotides align to TRBD2. V was clipped by 2 bases and J by 4 bases; unmatched bases: 6. The CDR3 runs to 16 residues. The germline gives CDR1 MNHNY, CDR2 SVGAGI (reference sequence). The DNA for the CDR3 is TGTGCCAGCAGTTACCTAAGCGGGGGGGGCGCAGATACGCAGTATTTT. It codes for CASSYLSGGGADTQYF.

This clonotype was seen only a few times. J is TRBJ2-3 and V is TRBV20-1, with TRBD2 as a possible D gene (6 bases). Trimming cost V 6 bases and J 0 bases, with 25 bases left between them. The CDR3 extends over 18 amino acids. Germline CDR1 is DFQATT and CDR2 is SNEGSKA (reference sequence). This chain's CDR3 is CSATTGTSNPSSTDTQYF. The CDR3 DNA is TGCAGTGCAACCACCGGGACTTCAAACCCCTCCAGCACAGATACGCAGTATTTT.

The count of this clonotype is one. Just one base apart from a much larger clone, this may be a read error. V and J are TRBV20-1 and TRBJ2-7; no clear D. Germline CDR1 reads DFQATT; CDR2 reads SNEGSKA (reference sequence). This CDR3 is built from 13 residues. The CDR3 protein is CSARLESVYERYF. The CDR3 DNA is TGCAGTGCTAGATTAGAGTCGGTCTACGAGCGGTACTTC.

The chain uses TRBV28 and TRBJ1-2; weak D call: TRBD1 (5 bases). V lost 6 bases, J lost 1 base, and 21 bases lay in between. There are 17 residues in the CDR3. Germline V gene sequence: CDR1 MDHEN, CDR2 SYDVKM. CDR3 in DNA: TGTGCCAGCAGCCCCTTCAGGGCCTGGACGGATAACTATGGCTACACCTTC. Its protein product is CASSPFRAWTDNYGYTF.

This clonotype was seen ten or more times. V usage is TRBV28 and J usage is TRBJ2-7, with D maybe TRBD2 (5 bases). The V gene lost 6 bases and the J gene lost 1 base, with 19 bases spanning the gap. The germline V gene encodes CDR1 MDHEN and CDR2 SYDVKM. The CDR3 is made up of 16 amino acids. The CDR3, as DNA: TGTGCCAGCAGAAACCCGGGGTTAATAGGGTCCTACGAGCAGTACTTC. Its protein product is CASRNPGLIGSYEQYF.

This clonotype was counted a few times. This sequence joins TRBV9 and TRBJ1-1; TRBD1 matches 10 bases. CDR3 length: 18 amino acids. The V gene end was trimmed by 4 bases and the J gene end by 0 bases; junction bases not matched to a gene: 12. Germline CDR1 is SGDLS and CDR2 is YYNGEE. The CDR3 protein is CASSSSAGTGAMNTEAFF. Written as DNA, the CDR3 is TGTGCCAGCAGCTCATCCGCCGGGACAGGGGCCATGAACACTGAAGCTTTCTTT.